This note documents a single T cell receptor beta chain sequence. The data derive from a study of blood T cell repertoires in COVID-19. Study-level information: PBMCs, B-cell-depleted T cells, or T cells were the source of the cDNA or gDNA that made up the material.

Germline CDR1 SGDLS, CDR2 YYNGEE. The CDR3 is 16 residues long. The junction had 7 bases not matched to a gene; V was cut back by 3 bases and J by 0 bases. How the authors handled the data: Amplification with reference gene primers provided the estimates of nucleated cell counts. TCRdb keeps only in-frame clones here, not all; method: immunoSEQ multiplex PCR. The D gene and trimming were derived from the DNA, and the V and J assignments and clone size from that table. Of 350,000 or so clones listed, around 83% are singletons. The chain carries TRBV9 and TRBJ2-7, with 9 bases matching TRBD1. This receptor was identified in a man aged 25-45 years with active or convalescent COVID-19. Input material: peripheral blood. CDR3 bases: TGTGCCAGCAGCGCTAGGGACAGGGTAAACTCCTACGAGCAGTACTTC. Residues: CASSARDRVNSYEQYF.